This T cell receptor beta chain comes out of a study of blood T cell repertoires in COVID-19. Study context: The analysed material was cDNA or gDNA that came from T cells, B-cell-depleted T cells, or PBMCs.

The V gene end was trimmed by 5 bases and the J gene end by 8 bases; junction bases not matched to a gene: 17. The CDR3 loop spans 17 amino acids. The germline V gene encodes CDR1 SGHAT and CDR2 FQNNGV. Sequenced by immunoSEQ multiplex PCR; TCRdb stores in-frame clones only, minus some. The table records approximately 84,000 clones, more than 65% of them present only once. Sample: peripheral blood. The rearrangement links TRBV11-2 to TRBJ2-1; 8 bases align to TRBD2. The receptor's source is a human donor in a cohort sampled during active COVID-19. The CDR3 DNA reads as TGTGCCAGCAGCACCCTTAACAGAACCGGGACTAGTTATGAGCAGTTCTTC. Amino acid sequence: CASSTLNRTGTSYEQFF.